One sample yielded the 4 T cell receptor beta chains listed below, sequenced in a study of cytomegalovirus exposure and HLA in healthy donors. The PCR made use of 60 Vbeta and 13 Jbeta primers. Measured with immunoSEQ multiplex PCR; TCRdb has only the in-frame clones, and not every one. The data show about 210,000 clones, and the top ten clones hold over 0.75%. The source material was PBMCs. These receptors were collected from a woman aged 25 to 39 in good health and CMV-seropositive.

The chain employs TRBV29-1 and TRBJ2-5; 7 bases line up with TRBD2. V was clipped by 7 bases and J by 5 bases; unmatched bases: 7. The CDR3 covers 12 residues. The V gene's germline CDR1 is SQVTM and CDR2 ANQGSEA. The CDR3 DNA follows: TGCAGCGCTCATAGCGGGTCGGAGACCCAGTACTTC. As protein: CSAHSGSETQYF.

This chain uses TRBV6-6 with TRBJ1-5; perhaps TRBD1 as D (5 bases). The ends were cut back, 2 bases at V and 6 bases at J, with 11 bases in the middle. CDR1 is MNHNY and CDR2 is SVGAGI in the germline V gene (reference sequence). This CDR3 spans 14 amino acids. The CDR3 sequence: CASSYQGSPQPQHF. The CDR3 DNA follows: TGTGCCAGCAGTTACCAGGGCAGCCCTCAGCCCCAGCATTTT.

Remarks on this clone: Other DNA variants within this sample encode the same CDR3. The chain carries TRBV5-1 and TRBJ1-5; 10 positions match TRBD1. V lost 4 bases to trimming and J lost 4 bases; unmatched junction nucleotides: 2. CDR1 and CDR2 from the germline V gene are SGHRS and YFSETQ. The CDR3 totals 14 residues. The chain's CDR3 is CASSPGQGNQPQHF. CDR3 nucleotide sequence: TGCGCCAGCAGCCCGGGACAGGGGAATCAGCCCCAGCATTTT.

The rearrangement links TRBV15 to TRBJ2-1; 9 bases are shared with TRBD1. V lost 0 bases to trimming and J lost 9 bases; unmatched junction nucleotides: 12. Germline V lookup: CDR1 LNHNV, CDR2 YYDKDF (reference sequence). CDR3 length: 17 amino acids. As DNA, the CDR3 is TGTGCCACCAGCAGAGATCATGGGCGGACAGGGGAGAGTGAGCAGTTCTTC. Protein: CATSRDHGRTGESEQFF.